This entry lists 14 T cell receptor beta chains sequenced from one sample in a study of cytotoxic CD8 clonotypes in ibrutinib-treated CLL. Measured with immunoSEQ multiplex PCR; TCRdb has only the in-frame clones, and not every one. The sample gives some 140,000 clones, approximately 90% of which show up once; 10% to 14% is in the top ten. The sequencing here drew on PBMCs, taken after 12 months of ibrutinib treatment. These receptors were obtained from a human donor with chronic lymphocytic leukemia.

In DNA form, the CDR3 reads TGTGCCAGCAAGGATCTAGCGGGAGAGGTCGAGCAGTACTTC. As protein: CASKDLAGEVEQYF. This chain links TRBV19 with TRBJ2-7; 10 bases map to TRBD2. Trimming took 9 bases from V and 6 from J; bases not matched to a gene: 11. Germline V gene data show CDR1 as LNHDA and CDR2 as SQIVND (reference sequence). The CDR3 spans 14 residues.

The CDR3 sequence is CASSQDRRRRLAGSSTDTQYF. CDR3 bases: TGCGCCAGCAGCCAAGACCGCAGGCGCAGGCTAGCGGGTTCTAGCACAGATACGCAGTATTTT. This sequence joins TRBV4-3 and TRBJ2-3; 8 nucleotides match TRBD2. The V segment lost 0 bases and the J segment 0 bases; nucleotides outside the gene matches: 17. The CDR3 runs 21 residues. From germline, CDR1 is LGHNA and CDR2 YSLEER.

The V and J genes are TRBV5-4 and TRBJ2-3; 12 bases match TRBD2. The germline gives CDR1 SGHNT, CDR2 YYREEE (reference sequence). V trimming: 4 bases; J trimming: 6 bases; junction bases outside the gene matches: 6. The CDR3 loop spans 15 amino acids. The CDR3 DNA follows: TGTGCCAGCAGCGGAGGACTAGCGGGAACCGATACGCAGTATTTT. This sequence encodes CASSGGLAGTDTQYF.

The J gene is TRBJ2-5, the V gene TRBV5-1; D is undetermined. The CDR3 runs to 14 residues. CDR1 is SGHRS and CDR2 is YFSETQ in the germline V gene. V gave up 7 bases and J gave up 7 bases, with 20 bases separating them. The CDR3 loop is CASLPMGSEGTQYF. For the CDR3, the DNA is TGCGCCAGCCTCCCCATGGGGTCCGAAGGGACCCAGTACTTC.

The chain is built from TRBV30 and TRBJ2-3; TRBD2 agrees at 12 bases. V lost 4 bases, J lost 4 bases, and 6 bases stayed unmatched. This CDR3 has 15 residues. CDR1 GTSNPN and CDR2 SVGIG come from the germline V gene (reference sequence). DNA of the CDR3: TGTGCCTGGACAAAGACTAGCGGGAGCTCAGATACGCAGTATTTT. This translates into CAWTKTSGSSDTQYF.

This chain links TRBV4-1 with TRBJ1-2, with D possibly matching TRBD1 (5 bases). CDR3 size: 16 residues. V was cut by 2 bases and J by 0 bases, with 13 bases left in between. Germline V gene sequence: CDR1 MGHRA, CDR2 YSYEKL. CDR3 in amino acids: CASSQLRGTPNYGYTF. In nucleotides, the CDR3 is TGCGCCAGCAGCCAATTACGAGGGACTCCTAACTATGGCTACACCTTC.

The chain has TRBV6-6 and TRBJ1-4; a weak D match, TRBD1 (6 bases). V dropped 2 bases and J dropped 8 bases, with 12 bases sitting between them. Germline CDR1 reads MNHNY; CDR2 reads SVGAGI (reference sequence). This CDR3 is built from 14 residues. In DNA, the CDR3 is TGTGCCAGCAGTTACGGGCAGGGGAGCGAAAAACTGTTTTTT. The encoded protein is CASSYGQGSEKLFF.

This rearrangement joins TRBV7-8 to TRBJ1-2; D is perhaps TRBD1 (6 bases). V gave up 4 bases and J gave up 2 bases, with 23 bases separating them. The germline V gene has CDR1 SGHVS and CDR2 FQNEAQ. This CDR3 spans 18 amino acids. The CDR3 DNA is TGTGCCAGCAGCTCGCCCCGGGGGCGACAAAGCCCGAACTATGGCTACACCTTC. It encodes CASSSPRGRQSPNYGYTF.

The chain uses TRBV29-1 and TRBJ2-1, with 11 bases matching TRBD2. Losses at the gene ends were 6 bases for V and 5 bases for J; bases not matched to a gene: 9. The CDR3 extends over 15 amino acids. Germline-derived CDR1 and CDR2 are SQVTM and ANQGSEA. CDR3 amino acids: CSVDPGLAEHNEQFF. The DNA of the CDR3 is TGCAGCGTAGATCCGGGACTAGCGGAACACAATGAGCAGTTCTTC.

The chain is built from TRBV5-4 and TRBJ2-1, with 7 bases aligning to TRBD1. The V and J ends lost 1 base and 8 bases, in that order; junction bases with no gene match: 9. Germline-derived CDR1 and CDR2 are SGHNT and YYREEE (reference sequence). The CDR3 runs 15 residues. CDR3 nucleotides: TGTGCCAGCAGCTTGTATTCGGACAGGTCATATGAGCAGTTCTTC. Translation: CASSLYSDRSYEQFF.

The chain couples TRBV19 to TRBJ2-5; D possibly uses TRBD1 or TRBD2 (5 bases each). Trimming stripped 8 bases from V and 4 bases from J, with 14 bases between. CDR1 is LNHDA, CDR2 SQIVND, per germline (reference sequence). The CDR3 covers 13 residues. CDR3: CASSTGPPETQYF. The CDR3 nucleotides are TGTGCCAGTTCTACGGGACCTCCAGAGACCCAGTACTTC.

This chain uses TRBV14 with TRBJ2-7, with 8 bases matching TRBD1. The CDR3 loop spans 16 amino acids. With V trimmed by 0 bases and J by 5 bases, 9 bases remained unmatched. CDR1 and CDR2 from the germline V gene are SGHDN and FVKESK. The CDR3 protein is CASSQDVGQGANEQYF. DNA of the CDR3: TGTGCCAGCAGCCAAGATGTTGGGCAGGGGGCAAACGAGCAGTACTTC. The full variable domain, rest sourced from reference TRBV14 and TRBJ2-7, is EAGVTQFPSHSVIEKGQTVTLRCDPISGHDNLYWYRRVMGKEIKFLLHFVKESKQDESGMPNNRFLAERTGGTYSTLKVQPAELEDSGVYFCASSQDVGQGANEQYFGPGTRLTVT.

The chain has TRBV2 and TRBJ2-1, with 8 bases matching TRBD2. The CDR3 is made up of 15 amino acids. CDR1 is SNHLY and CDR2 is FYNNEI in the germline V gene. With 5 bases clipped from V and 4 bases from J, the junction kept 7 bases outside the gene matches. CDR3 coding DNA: TGTGCCAGCAGTATGCTAGCGGGTGTATACAATGAGCAGTTCTTC. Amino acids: CASSMLAGVYNEQFF. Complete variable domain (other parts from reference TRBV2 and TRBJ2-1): EPEVTQTPSHQVTQMGQEVILRCVPISNHLYFYWYRQILGQKVEFLVSFYNNEISEKSEIFDDQFSVERPDGSNFTLKIRSTKLEDSAMYFCASSMLAGVYNEQFFGPGTRLTVL.

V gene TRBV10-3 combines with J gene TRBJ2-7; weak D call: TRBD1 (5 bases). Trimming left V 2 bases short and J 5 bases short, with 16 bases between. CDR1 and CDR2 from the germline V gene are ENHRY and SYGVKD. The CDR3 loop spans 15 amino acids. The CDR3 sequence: CAISEVQGKFHEQYF. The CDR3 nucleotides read TGTGCCATCAGTGAGGTGCAGGGAAAATTTCACGAGCAGTACTTC.